A selection of T cell receptor beta chains follows, all from one sample in a study of T cells in Graves' hyperthyroidism and ophthalmopathy. TCRdb independently ran MiXCR on the multiplex PCR reads; one entry per CDR3 protein. The repertoire includes hundreds of thousands of distinct CDR3 sequences, 45% of them detected once, and roughly 7.2% sits in the top ten. The sequenced sample was peripheral blood or thyroid tissue (not recorded which). The receptor set was obtained from an adult man with Graves' disease, either hyperthyroidism or ophthalmopathy (not recorded which). Both conserved end residues are part of each CDR3. A D gene is named only where the DNA matches it firmly. Not every row has a clone size; where given, it reads once, few, many or a size class.

>.|15|TRBJ1-4|.|TRBV24-1
CATSDPSRAGEKLFF
TGTGCCACCAGTGACCCCTCCAGGGCGGGCGAAAAACTGTTTTTT
>.|12|TRBJ2-7|many|TRBV7-9
CASSQAGDEQYF
TGTGCCAGCAGCCAGGCGGGCGACGAGCAGTACTTC
>TRBD1|16|TRBJ1-4|few|TRBV20-1
CSATENRGSTNEKLFF
TGCAGTGCTACCGAAAACAGGGGATCAACTAATGAAAAACTGTTTTTT
>.|14|TRBJ1-1|once|TRBV10-3
CAIRAKTLNTEAFF
TGTGCCATCAGGGCCAAAACGTTGAACACTGAAGCTTTCTTT
>.|15|TRBJ2-5|.|TRBV15
CATSRDLTDGETQYF
TGTGCCACCAGCAGAGATCTGACGGATGGGGAGACCCAGTACTTC
>TRBD1|14|TRBJ2-2|.|TRBV10-2
CASRTRTGTGELFF
TGCGCCAGCCGAACCAGGACAGGGACCGGGGAGCTGTTTTTT
>.|12|TRBJ1-6|many|TRBV5-1
CASRGENSPLHF
TGCGCCAGCAGAGGCGAAAATTCACCCCTCCACTTT
>.|13|TRBJ1-4|.|TRBV29-1
CAWSGGHNEKLFF
TGTGCCTGGAGTGGCGGCCACAATGAAAAACTGTTTTTT
>.|17|TRBJ1-6|few|TRBV6-5
CASSYSGVRILGSPLHF
TGTGCCAGCAGTTACTCGGGCGTGCGGATCCTGGGTTCACCCCTCCACTTT
>TRBD1|16|TRBJ2-2|.|TRBV9
CASSVTGFTNTGELFF
TGTGCCAGCAGCGTGACAGGGTTCACGAACACCGGGGAGCTGTTTTTT
>.|16|TRBJ1-1|.|TRBV20-1
CSARDSQGPENTEAFF
TGCAGTGCTAGAGATAGCCAGGGGCCTGAGAACACTGAAGCTTTCTTT
>TRBD1|16|TRBJ2-5|.|TRBV7-9
CASSFRDRGDSETQYF
TGTGCCAGCAGCTTCCGGGACAGGGGGGACTCTGAGACCCAGTACTTC
>TRBD1|17|TRBJ1-1|.|TRBV25-1
CASSLRTPGQGYTEAFF
TGCGCCAGCAGCCTACGTACCCCCGGACAGGGGTACACTGAAGCTTTCTTT
>TRBD1|16|TRBJ1-1|.|TRBV7-2
CASSHGQGGSNTEAFF
TGCGCCAGCAGCCATGGACAGGGGGGATCGAACACTGAAGCTTTCTTT
>.|12|TRBJ1-2|many|TRBV29-1
CSVAHGGYGYTF
TGCAGCGTTGCCCACGGCGGGTATGGCTACACCTTC
>.|12|TRBJ2-5|.|TRBV7-9
CASSQSKETQYF
TGTGCCAGCAGCCAATCGAAAGAGACCCAGTACTTC
>TRBD1|16|TRBJ1-5|.|TRBV15
CATSRGVTGVSQPQHF
TGTGCCACCAGCAGGGGGGTGACAGGGGTAAGTCAGCCCCAGCATTTT
>.|16|TRBJ1-1|.|TRBV12-3/TRBV12-4
CASSSSGTHMNTEAFF
TGTGCCAGCAGTTCGTCGGGAACCCATATGAACACTGAAGCTTTCTTT
>TRBD1|16|TRBJ2-7|.|TRBV24-1
CATSANGQGSGYEQYF
TGTGCCACCAGTGCTAACGGACAGGGGTCGGGCTACGAGCAGTACTTC
>.|14|TRBJ1-5|.|TRBV12-3/TRBV12-4
CASSSLWGNQPQHF
TGTGCCAGCAGTTCTCTCTGGGGGAATCAGCCCCAGCATTTT
>.|13|TRBJ2-7|.|TRBV4-1
CASSQSQEYEQYF
TGCGCCAGCAGCCAGTCCCAAGAATACGAGCAGTACTTC
>TRBD1|12|TRBJ1-2|.|TRBV2
CPGTGSLQGYTF
TGTCCCGGGACAGGGAGTTTGCAAGGCTACACCTTC
>.|14|TRBJ2-5|few|TRBV7-3
CASSFSTGRETQYF
TGTGCCAGCAGCTTTTCAACAGGGCGGGAGACCCAGTACTTC
>.|11|TRBJ1-2|.|TRBV12-3/TRBV12-4
CAGSPNYGYTF
TGTGCCGGCAGTCCGAACTATGGCTACACCTTC
>TRBD1|19|TRBJ2-7|.|TRBV11-2
CASSARGGTGGVGFHEQYF
TGTGCCAGCAGCGCCCGGGGGGGGACAGGGGGCGTCGGATTCCACGAGCAGTACTTC
>.|14|TRBJ1-4|many|TRBV29-1
CSVEVQGMNEKLFF
TGCAGCGTTGAAGTACAGGGAATGAATGAAAAACTGTTTTTT
>.|13|TRBJ1-3|many|TRBV20-1
CSARVLNGNTIYF
TGCAGTGCTAGAGTGCTGAATGGAAACACCATATATTTT
>TRBD1|15|TRBJ2-7|.|TRBV6-1
CASDLRDREGYEQYF
TGTGCCAGCGATCTCCGGGACAGGGAAGGCTACGAGCAGTACTTC
>.|15|TRBJ1-2|many|TRBV15
CATSRDPGQTYGYTF
TGTGCCACCAGCAGAGATCCCGGACAGACATATGGCTACACCTTC
>TRBD2|16|TRBJ2-7|.|TRBV7-9
CASSSWTSGRAWEQYF
TGTGCCAGCAGCTCCTGGACTAGCGGGAGGGCCTGGGAGCAGTACTTC
>TRBD1|15|TRBJ2-5|many|TRBV7-2
CASSFGSGGEGTQYF
TGTGCCAGCAGCTTCGGCTCAGGGGGCGAGGGGACCCAGTACTTC
>TRBD1|16|TRBJ1-6|many|TRBV9
CASSVAPTTGDSPLHF
TGTGCCAGCAGCGTAGCTCCCACGACAGGGGATTCACCCCTCCACTTT
>.|14|TRBJ1-1|few|TRBV7-2
CASTRGQMNTEAFF
TGTGCCAGCACCCGAGGACAGATGAACACTGAAGCTTTCTTT
>TRBD1|16|TRBJ1-6|few|TRBV7-9
CASSQEGQGYNSPLHF
TGCGCCAGCAGCCAAGAGGGACAGGGGTATAATTCACCCCTCCACTTT
>TRBD1|13|TRBJ2-7|.|TRBV29-1
CSCRGTGAGEQYF
TGCAGCTGTCGCGGGACAGGGGCAGGGGAGCAGTACTTC
>TRBD1|11|TRBJ1-2|.|TRBV29-1
CSANTGAAVCF
TGCAGTGCTAACACAGGGGCGGCCGTCTGTTTC
>.|14|TRBJ2-5|.|TRBV20-1
CSALSRLREETQYF
TGCAGTGCTTTGTCGCGGCTCCGGGAAGAGACCCAGTACTTC
>TRBD1|15|TRBJ1-5|.|TRBV6-6
CASRGQGISNQPQHF
TGTGCCAGCAGGGGACAGGGAATTAGCAATCAGCCCCAGCATTTT
>.|17|TRBJ2-2|.|TRBV7-2
CASSLIGPGWGTGELFF
TGTGCCAGCAGCTTAATAGGGCCGGGGTGGGGCACCGGGGAGCTGTTTTTT
>.|12|TRBJ2-7|few|TRBV7-9
CASSLPAPEQYF
TGTGCCAGCAGCCTCCCTGCCCCAGAGCAGTACTTC
>TRBD1|14|TRBJ1-4|once|TRBV6-5
CASRGTGPNEKLFF
TGTGCCAGCAGGGGGACAGGGCCTAATGAAAAACTGTTTTTT
>TRBD1|15|TRBJ1-1|many|TRBV29-1
CSVARYRGLNTEAFF
TGCAGCGTAGCCCGTTACAGGGGGCTGAACACTGAAGCTTTCTTT
>.|14|TRBJ2-3|.|TRBV20-1
CRPFAGTGTDTQYF
TGCAGGCCTTTTGCAGGGACCGGCACAGATACGCAGTATTTT
>TRBD1|16|TRBJ1-2|few|TRBV20-1
CSASGAIGTANYGYTF
TGCAGTGCTAGTGGGGCGATAGGGACAGCTAACTATGGCTACACCTTC
>.|12|TRBJ2-5|few|TRBV5-1
CASSSDLETQYF
TGCGCCAGCAGCTCGGACTTAGAGACCCAGTACTTC
>TRBD1|14|TRBJ1-1|.|TRBV7-9
CASRGRGLNTEAFF
TGTGCCAGCAGAGGCAGGGGGCTGAACACTGAAGCTTTCTTT
>TRBD1|16|TRBJ1-2|.|TRBV7-6
CASSARGQGALHGYTF
TGTGCCAGCAGCGCCAGAGGGCAGGGGGCATTACATGGCTACACCTTC
>TRBD1|15|TRBJ1-6|once|TRBV10-3
CAISAGQGTGSPLHF
TGTGCCATCAGTGCGGGACAGGGGACTGGTTCACCCCTCCACTTT
>.|14|TRBJ2-7|few|TRBV5-1
CASSLGQYTYEQYF
TGCGCCAGCAGCTTGGGACAGTATACCTACGAGCAGTACTTC
>.|15|TRBJ1-4|.|TRBV29-1
CSIVTGANYGEKLFF
TGCAGCATAGTGACAGGAGCTAACTATGGAGAAAAACTGTTTTTT
>.|16|TRBJ1-3|.|TRBV10-2
CASSESLRWRRNTIYF
TGCGCCAGCAGTGAGTCCCTAAGGTGGCGTCGAAACACCATATATTTT
>.|15|TRBJ1-2|once|TRBV6-2/TRBV6-3
CASSYTLGGGYGYTF
TGTGCCAGCAGTTACACCCTTGGCGGGGGCTATGGCTACACCTTC
>.|15|TRBJ2-7|many|TRBV29-1
CSVEGGTGPLREQYF
TGCAGCGTTGAAGGTGGTACAGGGCCACTCAGGGAGCAGTACTTC